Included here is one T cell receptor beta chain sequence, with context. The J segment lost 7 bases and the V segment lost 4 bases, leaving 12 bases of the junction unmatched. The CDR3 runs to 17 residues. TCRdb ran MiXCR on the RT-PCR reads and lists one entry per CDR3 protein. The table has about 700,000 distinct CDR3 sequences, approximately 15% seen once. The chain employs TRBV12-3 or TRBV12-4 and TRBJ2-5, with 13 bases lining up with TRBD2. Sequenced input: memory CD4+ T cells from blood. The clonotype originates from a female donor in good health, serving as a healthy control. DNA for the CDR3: TGTGCCAGCAGTTCCGGGACTAGCGGGGACCATAGGCGGACCCAGTACTTC. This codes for CASSSGTSGDHRRTQYF.